The 14 T cell receptor beta chains presented below share a single source sample, sequenced in a study of identical twins. TCRdb redid the calling of the 5' RACE reads with MiXCR, one entry per CDR3 protein. The repertoire has roughly 470,000 distinct CDR3 sequences, roughly an eighth of them found once; the top ten carry 0.8% to 1%. These records were also assigned to another study, of yellow fever vaccine responses in identical twins.

The material sequenced was CD4+ T cells sorted from blood. Receptor source: a woman aged 18-29 years in good health.

V is TRBV12-5 and J is TRBJ2-5; D unclear. The CDR3 loop spans 13 amino acids. V was shortened by 5 bases and J by 0 bases, with 7 bases between the two germline ends. CDR1 LGHNT and CDR2 FRNRAP come from the germline V gene. CDR3 sequence: CASGPPYQETQYF. The CDR3 DNA reads as TGTGCTAGTGGTCCCCCGTACCAAGAGACCCAGTACTTC.

V usage is TRBV20-1 and J usage is TRBJ2-7; 9 bases are a match to TRBD1. The V gene's germline CDR1 is DFQATT and CDR2 SNEGSKA (reference sequence). This CDR3 region has 14 residues. V trimming: 5 bases; J trimming: 2 bases; junction bases outside the gene matches: 7. The CDR3: CSAPPGQGTYEQYF. CDR3 sequence (DNA): TGCAGTGCTCCCCCGGGACAGGGAACCTACGAGCAGTACTTC.

The chain employs TRBV6-2 or TRBV6-3 and TRBJ2-1; 8 bases agree with TRBD1. Germline values: CDR1 MNHEY, CDR2 SVGEGT. Trimming cost V 10 bases and J 6 bases; bases outside gene matches: 14. The CDR3 totals 15 residues. The CDR3 spells CATILKDRGINEQFF. The CDR3 DNA follows: TGTGCCACCATACTAAAAGACAGGGGTATCAATGAGCAGTTCTTC.

This clonotype has just a few counts. CDR3 in DNA: TGCAGTGCCAGGTCTGAGAGCGATCTTATCAAAAACATTCAGTACTTC. Its translation: CSARSESDLIKNIQYF. The rearrangement joins TRBV20-1 to TRBJ2-4, with D uncertain. V was pared by 6 bases and J by 3 bases, with 21 bases between. The germline CDR1 and CDR2 sequences are DFQATT and SNEGSKA (reference sequence). There are 16 residues in the CDR3.

This chain links TRBV29-1 with TRBJ2-5; TRBD2 aligns across 7 bases. After removal of 8 bases from V and 2 bases from J, the junction contained 8 bases not matched to a gene. The CDR3 loop spans 13 amino acids. In germline, CDR1 is SQVTM, CDR2 ANQGSEA. The CDR3 protein is CSSNGEGQETQYF. DNA for the CDR3: TGCAGCTCGAATGGGGAGGGACAAGAGACCCAGTACTTC.

Many counts were recorded for this clonotype. The rearrangement uses TRBV9 and TRBJ1-3, with D uncertain. V was pared by 0 bases and J by 4 bases, with 20 bases between. Germline V gives CDR1 SGDLS, CDR2 YYNGEE. CDR3 size: 18 residues. The CDR3 region has the DNA TGTGCCAGCAGCGTAGCTACGGTATCGGGATTTAAAGGAAACACCATATATTTT. Amino acids: CASSVATVSGFKGNTIYF.

This clonotype has only a few counts. The chain employs TRBV12-3 or TRBV12-4 and TRBJ2-1; D might be TRBD2 (6 bases). The V end was cut by 5 bases, the J end by 6 bases, with 17 bases between. This CDR3 is built from 15 residues. The CDR3 DNA sequence: TGTGCCAGCAGTCCCCGCTCCGGGACTCCCAATGAGCAGTTCTTC. It codes for CASSPRSGTPNEQFF.

The sample holds a few counts of this clonotype. V is TRBV15 and J is TRBJ2-5, with TRBD2 matching over 7 bases. Per the germline V gene, CDR1 is LNHNV and CDR2 is YYDKDF (reference sequence). With V trimmed by 5 bases and J by 4 bases, 10 bases remained unmatched. CDR3 size: 15 residues. The CDR3 protein is CATSPWAGVRETQYF. CDR3 nucleotides: TGTGCCACCAGCCCTTGGGCGGGGGTTAGAGAGACCCAGTACTTC.

The chain recombines TRBV20-1 with TRBJ1-5, with D hard to call. V lost 1 base and J 2 bases, leaving 18 bases between the germline ends. The CDR3 is 17 residues long. CDR1 is DFQATT, CDR2 SNEGSKA, per germline (reference sequence). Here the CDR3 reads CSARVFVDAEGNQPQHF. The CDR3 nucleotides read TGCAGTGCTAGAGTTTTTGTCGACGCAGAGGGCAATCAGCCCCAGCATTTT.

This clonotype was observed a few times. The chain recombines TRBV5-1 with TRBJ2-2; D gene ambiguous. Germline V CDR1 and CDR2: SGHRS, YFSETQ. Trimming removed 7 bases from V and 2 bases from J, with 15 bases in between. The CDR3 contains 15 residues. CDR3 sequence reads: CASSSSRSNTGELFF. As DNA, the CDR3 is TGCGCCAGCTCCTCATCCAGGTCCAACACCGGGGAGCTGTTTTTT.

V is TRBV5-1 and J is TRBJ1-4; perhaps TRBD1 as D (5 bases). The germline V gene has CDR1 SGHRS and CDR2 YFSETQ. CDR3 size: 15 residues. Trimming left V 4 bases short and J 3 bases short, with 13 bases between. The CDR3 DNA reads as TGCGCCAGCAGCGCAACAGGAACAGCTAATGAAAAACTGTTTTTT. Encoded protein: CASSATGTANEKLFF. The full variable domain, its missing parts supplied by reference TRBV5-1 and TRBJ1-4, is KAGVTQTPRYLIKTRGQQVTLSCSPISGHRSVSWYQQTPGQGLQFLFEYFSETQRNKGNFPGRFSGRQFSNSRSEMNVSTLELGDSALYLCASSATGTANEKLFFGSGTQLSVL.

The V gene is TRBV14, the J gene TRBJ2-5, with D maybe TRBD2 (7 bases). V was clipped by 4 bases and J by 5 bases, with 17 bases between them. The CDR3 extends over 15 amino acids. CDR1 and CDR2 from the germline V gene are SGHDN and FVKESK. CDR3 sequence: CASSPFRGADETQYF. The CDR3 DNA sequence: TGTGCCAGCAGCCCCTTCCGGGGGGCCGATGAGACCCAGTACTTC.

V gene TRBV6-1 combines with J gene TRBJ1-3, with 11 bases lining up with TRBD1. With 8 bases clipped from V and 2 bases from J, the junction kept 8 bases outside the gene matches. The CDR3 contains 16 residues. The germline gives CDR1 MNHNS, CDR2 SASEGT. The CDR3 loop reads CASDSGQGATGNTIYF. DNA for the CDR3: TGTGCCAGCGACTCCGGACAGGGGGCTACTGGAAACACCATATATTTT.

This sequence joins TRBV30 and TRBJ2-2; TRBD2 aligns across 7 bases. The junction had 19 bases not matched to a gene; V was cut back by 0 bases and J by 6 bases. This CDR3 has 19 amino acids. Germline assignment: CDR1 GTSNPN and CDR2 SVGIG (reference sequence). The CDR3 region is CAWSVLTIASGTRAGELFF. CDR3 nucleotide sequence: TGTGCCTGGAGTGTACTAACGATTGCTAGCGGTACAAGGGCCGGGGAGCTGTTTTTT.